This TCR beta chain was found in a study of blood T cell repertoires in COVID-19. Study-level background: The analysed material was cDNA or gDNA that came from T cells, B-cell-depleted T cells, or PBMCs.

Per the authors' pipeline: Researchers report that nucleated cell counts were estimated from reference gene primer amplification. Repertoires were generated with immunoSEQ multiplex PCR, while TCRdb's copy carries only in-frame clones and drops some. The V and J calls and clone size were taken over from that table, and D and trimming were inferred from the DNA. Altogether roughly 460,000 clones are present, about 90% being singletons, with the ten largest covering 0.8% to 1%. This receptor was identified in a man between 18 and 35 years old with COVID-19, enrolled during active disease. Sequencing was performed on peripheral blood.

Here the CDR3 reads CASSWAKDRGSSPLHF. For the CDR3, the DNA is TGTGCCAGCAGTTGGGCAAAAGACAGGGGGAGTTCACCCCTCCACTTT. This rearrangement joins TRBV6-5 to TRBJ1-6; 9 bases align to TRBD1. V trimming: 4 bases; J trimming: 9 bases; junction bases outside the gene matches: 10. CDR1 and CDR2 (germline): MNHEY, SVGAGI. There are 16 residues in the CDR3.